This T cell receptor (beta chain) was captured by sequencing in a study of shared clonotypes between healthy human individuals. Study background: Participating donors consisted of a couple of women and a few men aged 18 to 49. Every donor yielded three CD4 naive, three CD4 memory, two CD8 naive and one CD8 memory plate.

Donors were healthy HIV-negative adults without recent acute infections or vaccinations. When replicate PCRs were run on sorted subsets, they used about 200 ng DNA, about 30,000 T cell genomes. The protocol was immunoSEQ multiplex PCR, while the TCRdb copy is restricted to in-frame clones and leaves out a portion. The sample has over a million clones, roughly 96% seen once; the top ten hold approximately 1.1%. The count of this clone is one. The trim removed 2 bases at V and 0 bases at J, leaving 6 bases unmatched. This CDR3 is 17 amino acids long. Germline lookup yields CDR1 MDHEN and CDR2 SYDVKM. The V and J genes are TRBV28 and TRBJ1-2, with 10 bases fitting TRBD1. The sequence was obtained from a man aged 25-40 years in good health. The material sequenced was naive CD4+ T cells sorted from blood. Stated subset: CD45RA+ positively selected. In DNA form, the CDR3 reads TGTGCCAGCAGTTTACTAGGGACAGGGGAAACTAACTATGGCTACACCTTC. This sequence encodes CASSLLGTGETNYGYTF.